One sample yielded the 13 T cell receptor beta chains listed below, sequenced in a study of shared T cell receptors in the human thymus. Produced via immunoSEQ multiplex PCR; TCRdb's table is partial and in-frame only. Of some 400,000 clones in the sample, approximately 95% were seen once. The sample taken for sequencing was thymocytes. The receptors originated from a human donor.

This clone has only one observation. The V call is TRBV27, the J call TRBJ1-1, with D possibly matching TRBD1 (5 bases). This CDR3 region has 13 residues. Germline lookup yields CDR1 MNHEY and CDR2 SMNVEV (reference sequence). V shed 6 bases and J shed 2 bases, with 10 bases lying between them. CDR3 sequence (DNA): TGTGCCAGCAGCCGGACACCCAACACTGAAGCTTTCTTT. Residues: CASSRTPNTEAFF.

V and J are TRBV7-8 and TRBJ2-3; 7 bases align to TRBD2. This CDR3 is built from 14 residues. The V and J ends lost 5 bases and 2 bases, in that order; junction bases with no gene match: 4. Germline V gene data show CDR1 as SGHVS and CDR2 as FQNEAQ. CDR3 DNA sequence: TGTGCCAGCAGCCCGGCGGGAGCCACAGATACGCAGTATTTT. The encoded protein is CASSPAGATDTQYF. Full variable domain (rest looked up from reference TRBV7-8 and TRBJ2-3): GAGVSQSPRYKVAKRGQDVALRCDPISGHVSLFWYQQALGQGPEFLTYFQNEAQLDKSGLPSDRFFAERPEGSVSTLKIQRTQQEDSAVYLCASSPAGATDTQYFGPGTRLTVL.

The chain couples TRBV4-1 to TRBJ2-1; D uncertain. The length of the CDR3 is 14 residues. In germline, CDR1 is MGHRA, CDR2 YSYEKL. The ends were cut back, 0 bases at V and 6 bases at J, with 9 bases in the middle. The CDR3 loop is CASSQDAPLNEQFF. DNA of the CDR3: TGCGCCAGCAGCCAAGATGCCCCCCTCAATGAGCAGTTCTTC.

CDR3 protein: CSARPSREQFF. The CDR3 DNA reads TGCAGTGCTAGACCATCCCGTGAGCAGTTCTTC. This sequence joins TRBV20-1 and TRBJ2-1; no clear D. CDR3 size: 11 residues. CDR1 is DFQATT and CDR2 is SNEGSKA in the germline V gene (reference sequence). V dropped 2 bases and J dropped 9 bases, with 8 bases sitting between them.

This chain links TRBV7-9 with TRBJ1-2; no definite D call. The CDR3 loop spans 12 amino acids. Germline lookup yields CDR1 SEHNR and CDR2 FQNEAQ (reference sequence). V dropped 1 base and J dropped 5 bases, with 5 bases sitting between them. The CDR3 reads CASSLGSYGYTF. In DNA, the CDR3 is TGTGCCAGCAGCTTAGGCAGTTATGGCTACACCTTC. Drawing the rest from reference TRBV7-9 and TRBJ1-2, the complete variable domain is DTGVSQNPRHKITKRGQNVTFRCDPISEHNRLYWYRQTLGQGPEFLTYFQNEAQLEKSRLLSDRFSAERPKGSFSTLEIQRTEQGDSAMYLCASSLGSYGYTFGSGTRLTVV.

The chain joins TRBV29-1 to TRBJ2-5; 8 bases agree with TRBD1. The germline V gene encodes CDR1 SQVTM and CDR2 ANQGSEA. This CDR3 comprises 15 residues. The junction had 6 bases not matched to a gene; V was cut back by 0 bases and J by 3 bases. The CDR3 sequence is CSVEDVQGVEETQYF. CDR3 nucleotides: TGCAGCGTTGAAGATGTACAGGGGGTTGAAGAGACCCAGTACTTC.

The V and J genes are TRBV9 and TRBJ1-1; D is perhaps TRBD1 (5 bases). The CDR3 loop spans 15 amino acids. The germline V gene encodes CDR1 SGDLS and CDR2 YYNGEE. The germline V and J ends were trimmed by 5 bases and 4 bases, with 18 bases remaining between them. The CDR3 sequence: CASSGRGEEATEAFF. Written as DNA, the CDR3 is TGTGCCAGCAGTGGGAGAGGGGAAGAGGCCACTGAAGCTTTCTTT.

The DNA for the CDR3 is TGTGCCAGCAGCTTAGTCGGCGGGAGGCAAGAGACCCAGTACTTC. Protein product: CASSLVGGRQETQYF. The V gene is TRBV7-9, the J gene TRBJ2-5; 8 bases match TRBD2. V lost 1 base, J lost 2 bases, and 3 bases stayed unmatched. The germline V gene encodes CDR1 SEHNR and CDR2 FQNEAQ (reference sequence). This CDR3 contains 15 residues.

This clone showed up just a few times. The CDR3 DNA reads as TGTGCCAGCAGTTTAATAGTGGGAGGGGGCTACAATGAGCAGTTCTTC. Its protein is CASSLIVGGGYNEQFF. V gene TRBV28 combines with J gene TRBJ2-1; perhaps TRBD2 as D (7 bases). The CDR3 consists of 16 residues. The ends were cut back, 2 bases at V and 3 bases at J, with 14 bases in the middle. Germline V gene data show CDR1 as MDHEN and CDR2 as SYDVKM.

The CDR3 bases are TGTGCCAGCAGTAAAAGGACAGGGCCGGGGGACTACGAGCAGTACTTC. Its translation is CASSKRTGPGDYEQYF. The chain recombines TRBV27 with TRBJ2-7; 8 bases are shared with TRBD1. The J segment lost 3 bases and the V segment lost 5 bases, leaving 12 bases of the junction unmatched. From germline, CDR1 is MNHEY and CDR2 SMNVEV (reference sequence). The CDR3 runs to 16 residues.

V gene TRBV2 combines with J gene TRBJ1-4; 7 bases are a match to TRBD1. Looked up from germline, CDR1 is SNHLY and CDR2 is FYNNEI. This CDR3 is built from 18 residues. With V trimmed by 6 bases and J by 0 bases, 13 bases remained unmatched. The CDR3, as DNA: TGTGCCAGCAGGGGAGCAACAGGGGAATATGCAACTAATGAAAAACTGTTTTTT. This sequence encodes CASRGATGEYATNEKLFF. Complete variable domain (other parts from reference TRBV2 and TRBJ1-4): EPEVTQTPSHQVTQMGQEVILRCVPISNHLYFYWYRQILGQKVEFLVSFYNNEISEKSEIFDDQFSVERPDGSNFTLKIRSTKLEDSAMYFCASRGATGEYATNEKLFFGSGTQLSVL.

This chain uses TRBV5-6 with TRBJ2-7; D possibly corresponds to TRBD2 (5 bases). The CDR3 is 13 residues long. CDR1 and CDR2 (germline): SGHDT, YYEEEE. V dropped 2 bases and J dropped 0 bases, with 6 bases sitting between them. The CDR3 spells CASSFGSSYEQYF. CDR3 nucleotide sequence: TGTGCCAGCAGCTTTGGGAGCTCCTACGAGCAGTACTTC.

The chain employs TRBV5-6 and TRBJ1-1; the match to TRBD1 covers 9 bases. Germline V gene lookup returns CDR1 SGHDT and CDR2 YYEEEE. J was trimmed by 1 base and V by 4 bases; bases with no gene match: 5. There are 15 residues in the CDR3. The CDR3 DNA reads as TGTGCCAGCAGCGTTTCGGGACAGGGGAACACTGAAGCTTTCTTT. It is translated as CASSVSGQGNTEAFF.